This T cell receptor (beta chain) was identified during a study of cytomegalovirus exposure and HLA in healthy donors listed by TCRdb under 2017. Regarding the research as a whole: According to a later analysis, the roughly 120 validation repertoires were produced on the same platform as the 680 or so repertoires of the first cohort. The study aimed to test whether cataloging public T cell receptors could reveal signatures of past pathogen exposure. Along with the roughly 670-subject first cohort, a separate validation cohort of over a hundred different subjects was used. High-throughput TCR immunosequencing, statistical association of individual TCRs with disease status, and machine learning were combined to predict cytomegalovirus infection status.

Comments on this clone: The antigen this receptor binds is unknown. Base qualities are not provided; no much larger clone lies one nucleotide away.

Findings and caveats that apply to the study as a whole: All 120 or so repertoires were used to score co-occurrence in the validation cohort in a later analysis, because that analysis had no HLA typing for the cohort. While some public TCRs were present in many individuals, most TCR sequences turned up only very rarely across donors. The authors suggested that the approach could potentially be generalized to other disease states and immunological phenotypes. In vitro tests confirmed that three of the cytomegalovirus-associated TCR beta chains recognize cytomegalovirus antigens. The classifier was reported to diagnose cytomegalovirus status with high specificity and sensitivity in both the original cohort and the validation cohort. Subsequent analysis determined that TCRs grouped into clusters in the first cohort also showed a tendency toward co-occurrence across the roughly 120 validation repertoires, and about 93% of cluster scores exceeded 0. A total of roughly 160 TCR beta chains were listed by the study as associated with cytomegalovirus.

The method behind the library was the immunoSEQ multiplex PCR assay. The study's processing was this. A statistical classification framework was built for diagnosing cytomegalovirus status from the catalog of TCR beta chain sequences. This is the immuneACCESS table as TCRdb keeps it, with only in-frame sequences that have V and J called. A part of the clones is gone; compared with another copy, unresolved V genes explain less than half, and the rest is unexplained. The D gene and trimming were derived from the DNA, and the V and J assignments and clone size from that table. The sample contains approximately 98,000 clones, 90% to 97% of them found a single time. Of the sample, roughly 0.67% is held by the ten largest clones. The donors were included in the validation cohort of 120 subjects, a group kept apart from the roughly 680-subject first cohort. The sequencing input was PBMCs. The sequence was collected from a young woman in good health and CMV-seronegative.

Read as DNA, the sequence is TGTGCCTGGAGTCCTGCGGGTAGGGTGAGGGACTTCAATCAGCCCCAGCATTTT. The resulting protein is CAWSPAGRVRDFNQPQHF. This receptor chain uses TRBV30 and TRBJ1-5; TRBD1 is a possible D gene, resting on 5 matching bases. V and J lose 2 bases and 3 bases, and a span of 23 bases separates them. The germline V gene (reference sequence) provides CDR1 GTSNPN and CDR2 SVGIG. The CDR3 runs 18 amino acids, cysteine and phenylalanine included. Left in the record is the CDR3 DNA by itself, 54 bases read in frame from the first base.